Sequencing of this TCR beta chain was carried out in a study of T cell repertoires in cytomegalovirus infection. Study background: It can be stated that public TCR beta signatures indicated CMV infection as well as a matching HLA type.

TCRdb re-called the reads with MiXCR, one entry per CDR3 protein. Among a few hundred thousand distinct CDR3 sequences listed, 35% to 50% were seen once. CDR3 length equals 13 residues. In germline, CDR1 is SGHTA, CDR2 FQGNSA. V was pared by 3 bases and J by 7 bases, with 1 base of the junction left unmatched. Study-level findings and limits: HLA-C-restricted, CMV-specific TCR beta clonotypes were dominant ex vivo.

In regard to this clonotype: Its specificity is unknown.

Source: cultured PBMCs, taken from culture after CMV antigen stimulation. The rearrangement joins TRBV7-2 to TRBJ2-3; 10 bases align to TRBD2. The source of this sequence is a human donor in good health (CMV status not recorded). Some clones in this sample may be carry-over from other donors' samples. CDR3 bases: TGTGCCAGCAGCTTTAGCGGGAGGCATACGCAGTATTTT. Translating gives CASSFSGRHTQYF.